This entry is about one TCR beta chain. These data are taken from a study of blood T cell repertoires in COVID-19. Study-level information: COVID-19 samples from acute and convalescent phases originated in the United States, Italy and Spain.

Participant ages covered roughly 18 to 90 years across 24 US areas. Measured with immunoSEQ multiplex PCR; TCRdb has only the in-frame clones, and not every one. Of hundreds of thousands of clones listed, 75% to 95% are singletons. Germline CDR1 and CDR2: LGHDT and YNNKEL (reference sequence). Trimming at V came to 1 base and at J to 5 bases, leaving 8 bases not matched to a gene. This CDR3 region has 15 residues. The chain combines TRBV3-1 (or the pseudogene TRBV3-2) with TRBJ2-7, with 7 bases matching TRBD2. Sequences were obtained from PBMCs or T cells enriched from blood (not recorded which). This sequence originates from a woman aged 18-35 years who had recovered from COVID-19. CDR3 sequence: CASSQGVGGSDEQYF. CDR3 sequence (DNA): TGTGCCAGCAGCCAAGGGGTCGGCGGGAGCGACGAGCAGTACTTC.